The 17 T cell receptor beta chains below all came from one sample that was sequenced in a study of blood T cell repertoires in COVID-19. The method was immunoSEQ multiplex PCR; TCRdb's version includes in-frame clones alone and lacks a portion of them. The data contain fewer than 250,000 clones, about 92% of them seen just once; the ten biggest clones take up more than 0.95%. Sequenced material: peripheral blood. Receptors were obtained from a man under 40 with acute or convalescent COVID-19.

The rearrangement links TRBV12-3 or TRBV12-4 to TRBJ1-4; D uncertain. The V end was cut by 7 bases, the J end by 12 bases, with 18 bases between. The CDR3 has 13 amino acids. The CDR3 bases are TGTGCCAGCAAGCTAACGTCGGAGGGCGAACTGTTTTTT. Amino acids: CASKLTSEGELFF.

V and J are TRBV6-6 and TRBJ2-7; weak D call: TRBD1 (5 bases). Trimming pared 7 bases from V and 4 bases from J, leaving 8 bases between. CDR1 MNHNY and CDR2 SVGAGI come from the germline V gene (reference sequence). This CDR3 region has 11 residues. The CDR3 spells CASKAGYEQYF. The CDR3 DNA reads TGTGCCAGCAAGGCAGGGTACGAGCAGTACTTC.

The rearrangement joins TRBV9 to TRBJ1-6; 7 bases map to TRBD1. The CDR3 runs 15 residues. Germline CDR1 SGDLS, CDR2 YYNGEE. V dropped 3 bases and J dropped 9; count of bases not matched to a gene: 9. The CDR3 DNA reads as TGTGCCAGCAGCGCATTGACAGGGACGAGTTCACCCCTCCACTTT. It codes for CASSALTGTSSPLHF. The variable domain in full, with the rest retrieved from reference TRBV9 and TRBJ1-6, is DSGVTQTPKHLITATGQRVTLRCSPRSGDLSVYWYQQSLDQGLQFLIQYYNGEERAKGNILERFSAQQFPDLHSELNLSSLELGDSALYFCASSALTGTSSPLHFGNGTRLTVT.

V gene TRBV20-1 combines with J gene TRBJ2-3; no clear D gene. Trimming pared 3 bases from V and 4 bases from J, leaving 14 bases between. The CDR3 consists of 14 residues. The germline V gene has CDR1 DFQATT and CDR2 SNEGSKA (reference sequence). The CDR3 DNA follows: TGCAGTGCTAGTATGATCTTAGCTGCAGATACGCAGTATTTT. It translates to CSASMILAADTQYF.

The chain uses TRBV5-1 and TRBJ2-1, with D perhaps TRBD2 (6 bases). Germline assignment: CDR1 SGHRS and CDR2 YFSETQ. Trimming pared 4 bases from V and 1 base from J, leaving 15 bases between. The CDR3 runs 16 residues. CDR3 sequence (DNA): TGCGCCAGCAGCGGGATTGCGGGGTGGTCCTACAATGAGCAGTTCTTC. Amino acid sequence: CASSGIAGWSYNEQFF.

This chain links TRBV14 with TRBJ2-7; 9 bases map to TRBD1. V was clipped by 4 bases and J by 3 bases; unmatched bases: 7. This CDR3 comprises 15 residues. Germline values: CDR1 SGHDN, CDR2 FVKESK. This CDR3 is CASSPRDRGDYEQYF. CDR3 sequence (DNA): TGTGCCAGCAGCCCTCGAGACAGGGGGGACTACGAGCAGTACTTC. Drawing the rest from reference TRBV14 and TRBJ2-7, the complete variable domain is EAGVTQFPSHSVIEKGQTVTLRCDPISGHDNLYWYRRVMGKEIKFLLHFVKESKQDESGMPNNRFLAERTGGTYSTLKVQPAELEDSGVYFCASSPRDRGDYEQYFGPGTRLTVT.

The V gene is TRBV5-1, the J gene TRBJ2-5, with 12 bases lining up with TRBD1. This CDR3 is built from 16 residues. CDR1 and CDR2 (germline): SGHRS, YFSETQ. V lost 0 bases and J lost 5; bases outside the gene matches: 5. The CDR3 spells CASSLGGTGGAETQYF. The DNA of the CDR3 is TGCGCCAGCAGCTTGGGAGGGACAGGGGGCGCTGAGACCCAGTACTTC.

The chain is built from TRBV5-1 and TRBJ1-1, with D hard to call. Germline CDR1 SGHRS, CDR2 YFSETQ. V was cut by 5 bases and J by 0 bases, with 11 bases left in between. The CDR3 loop spans 14 amino acids. CDR3 DNA: TGCGCCAGCAGGGTCGGAGAACTGAACACTGAAGCTTTCTTT. Translated, it gives CASRVGELNTEAFF.

The V and J genes are TRBV7-9 and TRBJ1-5; D remains unclear. Germline CDR1 is SEHNR and CDR2 is FQNEAQ (reference sequence). This CDR3 spans 13 amino acids. Deletions cut 2 bases from V and 2 bases from J, with 4 bases between. The CDR3 bases are TGTGCCAGCAGCTTACGAGGCAATCAGCCCCAGCATTTT. It codes for CASSLRGNQPQHF.

This chain joins TRBV5-6 and TRBJ2-7; 9 bases match TRBD2. Germline V CDR1 and CDR2: SGHDT, YYEEEE. This CDR3 is built from 16 residues. After removal of 0 bases from V and 0 bases from J, the junction contained 4 bases not matched to a gene. CDR3 in amino acids: CASSLDQTSGSYEQYF. The CDR3 DNA sequence: TGTGCCAGCAGCTTGGACCAGACTAGCGGCTCCTACGAGCAGTACTTC. Supplemented by reference TRBV5-6 and TRBJ2-7, the full variable domain reads DAGVTQSPTHLIKTRGQQVTLRCSPKSGHDTVSWYQQALGQGPQFIFQYYEEEERQRGNFPDRFSGHQFPNYSSELNVNALLLGDSALYLCASSLDQTSGSYEQYFGPGTRLTVT.

The chain recombines TRBV5-1 with TRBJ1-1; 9 bases match TRBD1. Germline-derived CDR1 and CDR2 are SGHRS and YFSETQ. Trimming at V came to 4 bases and at J to 5 bases, leaving 12 bases not matched to a gene. The CDR3 sequence is 16 residues long. In nucleotides, the CDR3 is TGCGCCAGCAGCATTGGTTTGGGACAGGGAGAAACTGAAGCTTTCTTT. Translating it yields CASSIGLGQGETEAFF.

The chain links TRBV9 to TRBJ2-4, with 7 bases lining up with TRBD2. The junction had 14 bases not matched to a gene; V was cut back by 3 bases and J by 5 bases. The CDR3 extends over 17 amino acids. Germline lookup yields CDR1 SGDLS and CDR2 YYNGEE. The CDR3 reads CASSAEVVRGRENIQYF. DNA for the CDR3: TGTGCCAGCAGCGCCGAGGTGGTCCGGGGGAGGGAAAACATTCAGTACTTC.

The CDR3 coding sequence is TGTGCCAGCAGCTTCCTCAGGGGTAACACTGAAGCTTTCTTT. This codes for CASSFLRGNTEAFF. V usage is TRBV11-2 and J usage is TRBJ1-1; possibly TRBD1 for D (6 bases). This CDR3 spans 14 amino acids. Trimming cost V 3 bases and J 2 bases, with 10 bases left between them. Germline values: CDR1 SGHAT, CDR2 FQNNGV.

The V gene is TRBV7-9, the J gene TRBJ2-7, with 9 bases matching TRBD1. The ends lost 3 bases at V and 5 bases at J; junction bases unmatched: 5. The CDR3 runs 14 residues. Germline assignment: CDR1 SEHNR and CDR2 FQNEAQ (reference sequence). The CDR3 DNA follows: TGTGCCAGCAGCTTGGGACAGGGCTACCACGAGCAGTACTTC. This encodes CASSLGQGYHEQYF. The whole variable domain, remainder taken from reference TRBV7-9 and TRBJ2-7, is DTGVSQNPRHKITKRGQNVTFRCDPISEHNRLYWYRQTLGQGPEFLTYFQNEAQLEKSRLLSDRFSAERPKGSFSTLEIQRTEQGDSAMYLCASSLGQGYHEQYFGPGTRLTVT.

V usage is TRBV19 and J usage is TRBJ2-1; 8 bases map to TRBD2. This CDR3 contains 14 residues. The V and J ends lost 6 bases and 6 bases, in that order; junction bases with no gene match: 7. CDR1 LNHDA and CDR2 SQIVND come from the germline V gene (reference sequence). The DNA of the CDR3 is TGTGCCAGTAGGCCCGGGACTAGTGGCAATGAGCAGTTCTTC. Translated, it gives CASRPGTSGNEQFF.

The gene calls are TRBV28 and TRBJ1-6; D ambiguous. CDR3 size: 15 residues. Trimming pared 5 bases from V and 0 bases from J, leaving 8 bases between. Germline loops: CDR1 MDHEN, CDR2 SYDVKM. The CDR3: CASSGSGSYNSPLHF. The CDR3 nucleotides are TGTGCCAGCAGTGGCAGTGGCTCCTATAATTCACCCCTCCACTTT.

The CDR3 spells CASSLFASGAPQEQYF. CDR3 sequence (DNA): TGCGCCAGCAGCTTGTTCGCTAGCGGAGCCCCCCAAGAGCAGTACTTC. The chain joins TRBV5-1 to TRBJ2-7; 7 bases match TRBD2. The J segment lost 7 bases and the V segment lost 1 base, leaving 14 bases of the junction unmatched. CDR3 length equals 16 residues. The germline V gene encodes CDR1 SGHRS and CDR2 YFSETQ.